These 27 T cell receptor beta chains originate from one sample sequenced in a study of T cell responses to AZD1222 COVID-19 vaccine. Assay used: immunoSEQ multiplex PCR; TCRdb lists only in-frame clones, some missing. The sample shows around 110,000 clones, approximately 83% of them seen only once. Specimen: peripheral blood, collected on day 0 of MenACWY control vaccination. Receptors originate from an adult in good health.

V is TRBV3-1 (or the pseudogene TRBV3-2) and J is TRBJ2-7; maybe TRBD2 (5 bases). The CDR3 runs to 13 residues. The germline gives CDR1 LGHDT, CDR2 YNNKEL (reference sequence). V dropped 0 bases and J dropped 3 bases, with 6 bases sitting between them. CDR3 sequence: CASSQDGSYEQYF. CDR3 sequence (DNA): TGTGCCAGCAGCCAAGATGGGAGCTACGAGCAGTACTTC.

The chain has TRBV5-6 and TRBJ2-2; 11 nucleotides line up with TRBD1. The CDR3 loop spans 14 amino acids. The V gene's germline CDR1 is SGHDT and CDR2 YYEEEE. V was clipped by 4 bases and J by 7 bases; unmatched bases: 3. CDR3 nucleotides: TGTGCCAGCAGCCCGGACAGGGGGCTCGGGGAGCTGTTTTTT. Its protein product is CASSPDRGLGELFF.

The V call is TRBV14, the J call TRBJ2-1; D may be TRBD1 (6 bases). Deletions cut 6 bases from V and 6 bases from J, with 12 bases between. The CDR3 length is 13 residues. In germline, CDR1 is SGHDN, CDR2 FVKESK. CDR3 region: CASRLTGINEQFF. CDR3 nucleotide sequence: TGTGCCAGCAGACTAACAGGGATCAATGAGCAGTTCTTC. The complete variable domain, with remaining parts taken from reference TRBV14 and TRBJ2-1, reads EAGVTQFPSHSVIEKGQTVTLRCDPISGHDNLYWYRRVMGKEIKFLLHFVKESKQDESGMPNNRFLAERTGGTYSTLKVQPAELEDSGVYFCASRLTGINEQFFGPGTRLTVL.

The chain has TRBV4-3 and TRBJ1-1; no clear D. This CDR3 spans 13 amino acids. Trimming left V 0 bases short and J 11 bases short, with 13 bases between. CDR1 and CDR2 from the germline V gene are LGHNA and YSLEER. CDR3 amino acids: CASSQDRIAMAFF. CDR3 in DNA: TGCGCCAGCAGCCAAGATCGCATCGCCATGGCTTTCTTT.

The CDR3 DNA reads TGTGCCAGCACTAACAGGGGGGTAAATGGCTACACCTTC. It is translated as CASTNRGVNGYTF. The chain carries TRBV9 and TRBJ1-2; 8 nucleotides match TRBD1. The CDR3 runs to 13 residues. Germline CDR1 is SGDLS and CDR2 is YYNGEE. Unmatched junction bases numbered 7, after V lost 6 bases and J lost 6 bases. The whole variable domain, filled in from reference TRBV9 and TRBJ1-2, reads DSGVTQTPKHLITATGQRVTLRCSPRSGDLSVYWYQQSLDQGLQFLIQYYNGEERAKGNILERFSAQQFPDLHSELNLSSLELGDSALYFCASTNRGVNGYTFGSGTRLTVV.

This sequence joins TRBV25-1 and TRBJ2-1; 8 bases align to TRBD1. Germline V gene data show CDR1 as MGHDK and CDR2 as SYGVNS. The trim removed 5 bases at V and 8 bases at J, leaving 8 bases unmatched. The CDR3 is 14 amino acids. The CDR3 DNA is TGTGCCAGCAGTCGGCGGACAGGGCTTGATGAGCAGTTCTTC. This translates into CASSRRTGLDEQFF.

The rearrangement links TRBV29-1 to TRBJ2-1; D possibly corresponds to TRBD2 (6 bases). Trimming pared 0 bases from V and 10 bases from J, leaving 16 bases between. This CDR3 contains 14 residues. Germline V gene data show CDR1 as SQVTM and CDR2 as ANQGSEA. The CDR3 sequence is CSVEDRKTSAEQFF. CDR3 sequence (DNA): TGCAGCGTTGAAGATCGGAAGACTAGTGCCGAGCAGTTCTTC.

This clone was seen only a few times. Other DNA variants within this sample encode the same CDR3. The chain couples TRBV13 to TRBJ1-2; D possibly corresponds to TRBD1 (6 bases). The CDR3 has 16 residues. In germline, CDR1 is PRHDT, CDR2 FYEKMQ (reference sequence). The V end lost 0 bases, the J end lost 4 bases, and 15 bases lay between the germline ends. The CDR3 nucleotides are TGTGCCAGCAGCTTAGGCCGGGGCAGGGGTAGCTATGGCTACACCTTC. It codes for CASSLGRGRGSYGYTF.

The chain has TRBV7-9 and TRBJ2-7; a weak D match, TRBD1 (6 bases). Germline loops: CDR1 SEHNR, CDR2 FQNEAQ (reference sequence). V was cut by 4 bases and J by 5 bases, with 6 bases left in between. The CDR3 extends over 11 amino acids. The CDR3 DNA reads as TGTGCCAGCAGCTACAGGGACGAGCAGTACTTC. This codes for CASSYRDEQYF.

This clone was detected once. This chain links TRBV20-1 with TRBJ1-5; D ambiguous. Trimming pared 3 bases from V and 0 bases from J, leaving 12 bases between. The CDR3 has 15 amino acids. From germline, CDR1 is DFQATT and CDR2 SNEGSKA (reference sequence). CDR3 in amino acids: CSASARIYSNQPQHF. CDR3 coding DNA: TGCAGTGCTAGTGCCAGGATATATAGCAATCAGCCCCAGCATTTT.

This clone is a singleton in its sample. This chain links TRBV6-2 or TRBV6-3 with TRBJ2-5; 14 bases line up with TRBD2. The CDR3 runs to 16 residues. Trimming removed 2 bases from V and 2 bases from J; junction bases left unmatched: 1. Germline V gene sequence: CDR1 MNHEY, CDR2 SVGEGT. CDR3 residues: CASSYGTSGGQETQYF. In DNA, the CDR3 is TGTGCCAGCAGTTACGGGACTAGCGGGGGACAAGAGACCCAGTACTTC.

DNA for the CDR3: TGTGCCAGCAGTCCAGGGAGGGGGCCCTACGAGCAGTACTTC. Encoded protein: CASSPGRGPYEQYF. The chain employs TRBV2 and TRBJ2-7, with D perhaps TRBD1 or TRBD2 (7 bases each). CDR3 size: 14 residues. CDR1 and CDR2 (germline): SNHLY, FYNNEI. V lost 5 bases and J lost 2, with 13 bases in between.

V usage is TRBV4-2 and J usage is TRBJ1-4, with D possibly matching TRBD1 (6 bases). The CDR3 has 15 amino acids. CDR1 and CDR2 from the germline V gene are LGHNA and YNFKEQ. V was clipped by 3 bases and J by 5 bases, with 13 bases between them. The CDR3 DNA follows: TGTGCCAGCAGCCAGGGTACAGGGACGAATGAAAAACTGTTTTTT. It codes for CASSQGTGTNEKLFF.

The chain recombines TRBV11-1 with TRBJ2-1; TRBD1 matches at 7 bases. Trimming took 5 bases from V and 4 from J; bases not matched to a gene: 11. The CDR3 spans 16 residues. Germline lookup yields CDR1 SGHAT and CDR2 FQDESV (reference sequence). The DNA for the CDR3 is TGTGCCAGCAGCACTCGAGCCGGGACAGAATACAATGAGCAGTTCTTC. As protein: CASSTRAGTEYNEQFF.

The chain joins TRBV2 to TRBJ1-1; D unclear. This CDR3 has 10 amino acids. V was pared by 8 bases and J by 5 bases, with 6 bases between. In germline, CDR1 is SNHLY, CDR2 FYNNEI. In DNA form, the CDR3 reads TGTGCCAGCTCGAGGACTGAAGCTTTCTTT. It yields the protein CASSRTEAFF.

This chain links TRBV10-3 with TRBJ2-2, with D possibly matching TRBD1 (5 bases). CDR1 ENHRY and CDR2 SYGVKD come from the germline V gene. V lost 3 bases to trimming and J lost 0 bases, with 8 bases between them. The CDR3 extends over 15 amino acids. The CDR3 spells CAISDETANTGELFF. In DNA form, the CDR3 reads TGTGCCATCAGTGATGAGACAGCGAACACCGGGGAGCTGTTTTTT.

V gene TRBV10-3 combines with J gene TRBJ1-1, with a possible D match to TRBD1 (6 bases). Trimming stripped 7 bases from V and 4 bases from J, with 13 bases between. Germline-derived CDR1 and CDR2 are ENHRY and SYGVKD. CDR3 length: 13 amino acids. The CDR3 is CAIKAGAGTEAFF. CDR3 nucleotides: TGTGCCATCAAGGCAGGGGCGGGCACTGAAGCTTTCTTT.

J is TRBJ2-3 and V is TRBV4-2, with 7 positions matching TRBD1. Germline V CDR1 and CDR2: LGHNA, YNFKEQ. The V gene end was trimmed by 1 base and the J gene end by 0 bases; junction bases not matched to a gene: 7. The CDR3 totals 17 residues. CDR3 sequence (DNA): TGTGCCAGCAGCCAAGGCACACAGGGGCCAAGCACAGATACGCAGTATTTT. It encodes CASSQGTQGPSTDTQYF.

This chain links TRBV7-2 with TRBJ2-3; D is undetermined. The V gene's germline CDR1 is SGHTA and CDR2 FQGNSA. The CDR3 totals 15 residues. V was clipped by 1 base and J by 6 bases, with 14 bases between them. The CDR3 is CASSLEVGLLDTQYF. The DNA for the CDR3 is TGTGCCAGCAGCTTAGAGGTTGGCCTTCTGGATACGCAGTATTTT.

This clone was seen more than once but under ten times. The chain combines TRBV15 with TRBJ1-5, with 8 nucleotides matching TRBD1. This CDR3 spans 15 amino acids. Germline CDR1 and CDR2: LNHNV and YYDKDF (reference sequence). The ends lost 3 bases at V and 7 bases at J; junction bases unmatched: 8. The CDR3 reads CATSSEGQVRQPQHF. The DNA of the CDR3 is TGTGCCACCAGCAGTGAGGGACAGGTTAGACAGCCCCAGCATTTT.

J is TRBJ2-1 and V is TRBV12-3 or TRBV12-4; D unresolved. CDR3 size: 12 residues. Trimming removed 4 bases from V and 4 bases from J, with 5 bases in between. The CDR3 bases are TGTGCCAGCAGTTCAGAGTACAATGAGCAGTTCTTC. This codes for CASSSEYNEQFF.

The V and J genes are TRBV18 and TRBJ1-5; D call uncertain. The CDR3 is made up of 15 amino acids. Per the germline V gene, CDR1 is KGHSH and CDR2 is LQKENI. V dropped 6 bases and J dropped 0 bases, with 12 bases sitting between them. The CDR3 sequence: CASSPTRLSNQPQHF. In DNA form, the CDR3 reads TGTGCCAGCTCGCCGACAAGGCTTAGCAATCAGCCCCAGCATTTT.

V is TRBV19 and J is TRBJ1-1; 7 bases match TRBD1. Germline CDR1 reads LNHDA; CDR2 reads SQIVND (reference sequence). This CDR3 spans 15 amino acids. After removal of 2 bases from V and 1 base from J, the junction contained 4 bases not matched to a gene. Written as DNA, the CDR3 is TGTGCCAGTAGTATAACCAGGGGGTGGAACACTGAAGCTTTCTTT. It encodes CASSITRGWNTEAFF.

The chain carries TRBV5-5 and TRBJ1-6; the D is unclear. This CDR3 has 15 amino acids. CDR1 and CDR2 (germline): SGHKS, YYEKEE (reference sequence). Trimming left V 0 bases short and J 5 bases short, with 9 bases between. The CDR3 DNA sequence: TGTGCCAGCAGCTTGGCCCTAACGAATAATTCACCCCTCCACTTT. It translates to CASSLALTNNSPLHF.

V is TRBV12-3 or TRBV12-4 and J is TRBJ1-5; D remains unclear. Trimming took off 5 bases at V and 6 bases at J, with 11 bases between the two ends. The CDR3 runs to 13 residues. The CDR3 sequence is CASSTARVQPQHF. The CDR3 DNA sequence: TGTGCCAGCAGTACAGCGAGGGTTCAGCCCCAGCATTTT.

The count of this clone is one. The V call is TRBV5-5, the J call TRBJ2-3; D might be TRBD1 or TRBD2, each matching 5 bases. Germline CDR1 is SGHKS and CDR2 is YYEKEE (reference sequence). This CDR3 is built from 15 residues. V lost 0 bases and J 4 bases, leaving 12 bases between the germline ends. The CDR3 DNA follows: TGTGCCAGCAGCTTGGTGGCCAGAGGGGCAGATACGCAGTATTTT. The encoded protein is CASSLVARGADTQYF.

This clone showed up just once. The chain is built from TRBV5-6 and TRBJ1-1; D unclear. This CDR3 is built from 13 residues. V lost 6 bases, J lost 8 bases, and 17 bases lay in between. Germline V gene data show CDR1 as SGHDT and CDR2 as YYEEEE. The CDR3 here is CASTLSGSREAFF. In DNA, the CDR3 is TGTGCCAGCACCCTCTCGGGGAGTAGGGAAGCTTTCTTT.